This T cell receptor (beta chain) was sequenced for a study of CD8 T cells in ankylosing spondylitis (dated by TCRdb to the late 2010s). Notes on the research overall: T cell receptor beta repertoires were profiled in healthy donors and ankylosing spondylitis patients so that disease-linked TCR variants could be found. The full study cohort was made up of about 25 ankylosing spondylitis patients and 108 healthy donors. Peripheral blood was sampled, and synovial fluid was also collected from ankylosing spondylitis patients.

The listed sequencing device is Illumina HiSeq 2500. Quantitative 5'-RACE with molecular barcodes was used to prepare TCR beta libraries. In the authors' own workflow: To identify disease-linked TCR variants, a new computational method was used, one built on a probabilistic model of VDJ rearrangement. TCRdb reprocessed the public reads (quality trimming at Q25 with fastp, clone calling with MiXCR) and kept in-frame beta chains. A single entry per CDR3 protein holds the most common genes and DNA from its merged rows. The V and J calls, along with clone size, are taken from TCRdb and not from the paper's own processing. The sample profile shows approximately 260,000 distinct CDR3 sequences; 15% to 20% of them were found once. Clones ranked in the top ten supply around 30% of the sample. A remark on this clonotype: This receptor's antigen is unknown. There are no base qualities to consult, and no much larger clone falls within one base.

Trimmed from V: 5 bases; trimmed from J: 3 bases; junction bases lacking a gene match: 7. Its CDR3 holds 15 amino acids, cysteine through phenylalanine. Only the CDR3 region is kept as DNA, spanning 45 bases read in frame from base 1. Summary of the overall study and its limitations: In peripheral blood, the disease-linked clones were found at relatively low frequencies and had a CD8+ phenotype. Blood from ankylosing spondylitis patients appeared to be characterized by a TCR beta motif composed of eight highly homologous amino acid variants. The disease-linked clones were reported as significantly enriched in matched synovial fluid samples from ankylosing spondylitis patients. Some motif variants were previously reported in synovial fluid and blood of reactive arthritis patients, suggesting common disease-initiation mechanisms.

The sequenced sample consisted of blood, either unsorted or a sorted T cell fraction (not recorded which). The clonotype comes from a male donor with ankylosing spondylitis or in good health (not recorded which). The chain is made from TRBV12-3 or TRBV12-4 and TRBJ2-7, with 10 bases matching TRBD1. The CDR3 reads CASSIGQGGGYEQYF. The nucleotide sequence reads TGTGCCAGCAGTATCGGACAGGGGGGTGGCTACGAGCAGTACTTC.